Presented here are 21 T cell receptor beta chains from one specimen sequenced in a study of T cells in women clearing cervical HPV infection. TCRdb's copy holds only in-frame clones and misses some; the assay was immunoSEQ multiplex PCR. In all, the sample yields 30,000 to 40,000 clones. The sample taken for sequencing was blood buffy coat. The source of these receptors is a woman aged 18 to 75 with a cervical HPV16 infection that either progressed to CIN3+ or cleared (not recorded which).

In the case of this clone: The read terminates 3 residues ahead of where the CDR3 ends, so the germline J gene completes it. This chain joins TRBV11-2 and TRBJ2-7; 13 positions agree with TRBD2. The ends lost 4 bases at V and 2 bases at J; junction bases unmatched: 2. CDR3 length equals 15 residues. The germline V gene encodes CDR1 SGHAT and CDR2 FQNNGV. This CDR3 is CASSSGLAGTYEQYF. The part of the CDR3 DNA that was read is TGTGCCAGCAGCTCGGGACTAGCGGGAACCTACGAG.

Concerning this clone itself: The sample holds other DNA sequences that translate to the same CDR3. The CDR3 sequence is CASSLGTGFSGNTIYF. CDR3 DNA (partial): TGTGCCAGCAGCCTTGGGACAGGATTCTCTGGAAACACC. V and J are TRBV7-8 and TRBJ1-3, with TRBD1 matching over 8 bases. Read data end 3 residues before the CDR3 end; the end is taken from the germline J gene. The germline gives CDR1 SGHVS, CDR2 FQNEAQ. J gave up 0 bases and V 5 bases, and 6 bases lay outside the gene matches. The CDR3 length is 16 residues.

On this clone itself: The read halts 3 residues ahead of the CDR3 end, with the missing end drawn from the germline J gene. The V gene is TRBV5-1, the J gene TRBJ2-1; 8 bases agree with TRBD2. Germline CDR1 SGHRS, CDR2 YFSETQ. V shed 7 bases, J shed 0 bases, and the junction held 3 bases outside the gene matches. The CDR3 contains 14 residues. CDR3 region: CASRGGSSYNEQFF. CDR3 DNA, as far as it was read: TGCGCCAGCCGCGGGGGGAGCTCCTACAATGAG.

Turning to this clone: The DNA ends 3 residues before the CDR3 does, and the rest of the CDR3 is filled in from the germline J gene. This chain uses TRBV19 with TRBJ2-5; 7 nucleotides agree with TRBD2. CDR3 length: 15 residues. V shed 3 bases, J shed 1 base, and the junction held 5 bases outside the gene matches. Germline V CDR1 and CDR2: LNHDA, SQIVND (reference sequence). The CDR3 protein is CASSIAGEIQETQYF. The CDR3 DNA, read in part, is TGTGCCAGTAGTATCGCGGGGGAAATCCAAGAGACC.

About this clone itself: The read comes to an end 3 residues before the CDR3 does, leaving the germline J gene to fill in the end. The chain combines TRBV18 with TRBJ1-2; maybe TRBD1 (6 bases). In germline, CDR1 is KGHSH, CDR2 LQKENI. The length of the CDR3 is 15 residues. The CDR3 is CASSSTGPSSYDYTF. CDR3 bases read: TGTGCCAGCTCATCGACAGGTCCGAGCTCCTACGAC.

On this clone itself: The read finishes 3 residues shy of the CDR3 end, and the germline J gene is used to complete it. The chain uses TRBV5-5 and TRBJ2-3; D possibly corresponds to TRBD1 (5 bases). This CDR3 region has 14 residues. CDR1 SGHKS and CDR2 YYEKEE come from the germline V gene (reference sequence). V lost 4 bases and J 3 bases, leaving 12 bases between the germline ends. Partial CDR3 DNA: TGTGCCAGCAGCCCGGACATCACGACAGATACG. Protein product: CASSPDITTDT. The entire CDR3 reads CASSPDITTDTQYF.

About this clone: The read gets to within 3 residues of the CDR3 end, and the germline J gene fills in the rest. The rearrangement joins TRBV18 to TRBJ2-7; a possible D gene is TRBD1 (5 bases). V was trimmed by 2 bases and J by 3 bases, leaving 8 bases between them. Germline values: CDR1 KGHSH, CDR2 LQKENI. This CDR3 is built from 13 residues. The sequenced part of the CDR3 DNA is TGTGCCAGCTCACCAGGCAGGGACTACGAG. It yields the protein CASSPGRDYE. The full CDR3 sequence reads CASSPGRDYEQYF.

In regard to this clone: The CDR3 goes on 3 residues after the read ends, and that part is filled in from the germline J gene. The V gene is TRBV30, the J gene TRBJ1-2; 9 bases fit TRBD1. Germline assignment: CDR1 GTSNPN and CDR2 SVGIG (reference sequence). The CDR3 extends over 13 amino acids. The CDR3 region is CAWSALTGGGYTF. Incomplete CDR3 DNA: TGTGCCTGGAGTGCCCTAACAGGGGGCGGC. The full variable domain, rest sourced from reference TRBV30 and TRBJ1-2, is SQTIHQWPATLVQPVGSPLSLECTVEGTSNPNLYWYRQAAGRGLQLLFYSVGIGQISSEVPQNLSASRPQDRQFILSSKKLLLSDSGFYLCAWSALTGGGYTFGSGTRLTVV.

With respect to this clone: The sequenced fragment ends 3 residues before the CDR3 boundary, so the rest is inferred from the germline J gene. The chain employs TRBV5-4 and TRBJ2-3, with D possibly being TRBD1 (5 bases). The CDR3 sequence is 16 residues long. Trimming removed 3 bases from V and 2 bases from J, with 16 bases in between. CDR1 and CDR2 (germline): SGHNT, YYREEE (reference sequence). The CDR3 spells CASSSGPGRDTDTQYF. The part of the CDR3 DNA that was read is TGTGCCAGCAGCTCAGGACCGGGCAGGGACACAGATACG. The variable domain in full, with the rest retrieved from reference TRBV5-4 and TRBJ2-3, is ETGVTQSPTHLIKTRGQQVTLRCSSQSGHNTVSWYQQALGQGPQFIFQYYREEENGRGNFPPRFSGLQFPNYSSELNVNALELDDSALYLCASSSGPGRDTDTQYFGPGTRLTVL.

In the case of this clone: The CDR3 end is not reached by the read, which stops 3 residues before it; the germline J gene fills it in. The J gene is TRBJ2-1, the V gene TRBV20-1, with a weak D call TRBD1 (5 bases). The CDR3 loop spans 15 amino acids. Germline-derived CDR1 and CDR2 are DFQATT and SNEGSKA (reference sequence). V was pared by 0 bases and J by 5 bases, with 14 bases between. The CDR3 here is CSAREQGGWDNEQFF. The part of the CDR3 DNA that was read is TGCAGTGCTAGAGAGCAGGGTGGTTGGGACAATGAG.

With regard to this clone: The CDR3 end lies 3 residues beyond the end of the read and is filled in from the germline J gene. The rearrangement uses TRBV2 and TRBJ1-4; D ambiguous. Germline V gene lookup returns CDR1 SNHLY and CDR2 FYNNEI. V was trimmed by 7 bases and J by 8 bases, leaving 20 bases between them. This CDR3 has 15 amino acids. This chain's CDR3 is CASTRLHQAAEKLFF. The sequenced part of the CDR3 DNA is TGTGCCAGCACACGACTACACCAGGCCGCCGAAAAA.

A word on this clone: From the germline J gene comes the end of the CDR3, since the read stops 3 residues before it. This chain uses TRBV6-2 or TRBV6-3 with TRBJ1-2; 7 positions match TRBD1. J lost 6 bases, V lost 2 bases, and 6 bases had no gene match. Per germline, CDR1 MNHEY and CDR2 SVGEGT. The CDR3 length is 14 residues. CDR3 DNA (partial): TGTGCCAGCAGTTACAGACAGGGTGTTAATGGC. Translation: CASSYRQGVNG. The entire CDR3 protein reads CASSYRQGVNGYTF.

In the case of this clone: Sequencing ends 3 residues short of the CDR3 end; the germline J gene provides the rest. The V call is TRBV7-8, the J call TRBJ1-1; D unresolved. CDR1 is SGHVS, CDR2 FQNEAQ, per germline. The CDR3 is made up of 14 amino acids. V was clipped by 5 bases and J by 1 base, with 11 bases between them. CDR3: CASSLGHQNTEAFF. The CDR3 bases that were read are TGTGCCAGCAGCCTGGGCCATCAGAACACTGAA.

Remarks on this clone: The missing CDR3 end, 3 residues past where the read stops, is filled in from the germline J gene. The chain links TRBV19 to TRBJ2-5; 15 positions agree with TRBD2. In germline, CDR1 is LNHDA, CDR2 SQIVND (reference sequence). This CDR3 region has 17 residues. V trimming: 6 bases; J trimming: 0 bases; junction bases outside the gene matches: 5. This chain's CDR3 is CASRGGLAGGYQETQYF. The covered CDR3 bases are TGTGCCAGTAGAGGAGGACTAGCGGGGGGGTACCAAGAGACC.

About this clone itself: The observed sequence ends 3 residues before the CDR3 terminus, with the missing tail filled in from the germline J gene. The chain has TRBV7-3 and TRBJ1-2, with 8 nucleotides matching TRBD1. The germline V gene has CDR1 SGHTA and CDR2 FQGTGA. The CDR3 has 13 residues. CDR3 protein: CASSLGQGYGYTF. The CDR3 bases that were read are TGTGCCAGCAGCTTAGGACAGGGTTACGGC.

In terms of frequency, this clone is medium-sized. The read terminates 3 residues ahead of where the CDR3 ends, so the germline J gene completes it. The chain employs TRBV18 and TRBJ2-7, with D possibly TRBD2 on 7 matching bases. Germline V gene data show CDR1 as KGHSH and CDR2 as LQKENI. This CDR3 spans 15 amino acids. V was clipped by 3 bases and J by 3 bases, with 15 bases between them. CDR3 amino acids: CASSPGQGGGYEQYF. The part of the CDR3 DNA that was read is TGTGCCAGCTCACCGGGGCAGGGAGGGGGCTACGAG. Supplemented by reference TRBV18 and TRBJ2-7, the full variable domain reads NAGVMQNPRHLVRRRGQEARLRCSPMKGHSHVYWYRQLPEEGLKFMVYLQKENIIDESGMPKERFSAEFPKEGPSILRIQQVVRGDSAAYFCASSPGQGGGYEQYFGPGTRLTVT.

Comment on this clone: The read falls 3 residues short of the CDR3 end, and the missing part is taken from the germline J gene. This sequence joins TRBV14 and TRBJ2-1; 7 bases map to TRBD1. The CDR3 has 13 residues. Trimming cost V 5 bases and J 4 bases; bases outside gene matches: 2. In germline, CDR1 is SGHDN, CDR2 FVKESK. The CDR3 DNA, read in part, is TGTGCCAGCAGCTCGGGACAGTACAATGAG. As protein: CASSSGQYNE. Given in full, the CDR3 is CASSSGQYNEQFF.

The CDR3 sequence: CASSAGTGGYGYTF. CDR3 DNA (partial): TGTGCCAGCAGCGCCGGGACAGGGGGCTATGGC. The chain recombines TRBV2 with TRBJ1-2; 11 bases align to TRBD1. The DNA ends 3 residues before the CDR3 does, and the rest of the CDR3 is filled in from the germline J gene. This CDR3 has 14 amino acids. Trimming took 6 bases from V and 4 from J; bases not matched to a gene: 4. CDR1 is SNHLY, CDR2 FYNNEI, per germline.

In the case of this clone: The read is 3 residues too short to cover the CDR3 end, so that end is filled in from the germline J gene. V gene TRBV19 combines with J gene TRBJ1-5, with D unresolved. V was cut by 3 bases and J by 6 bases, with 15 bases left in between. Germline loops: CDR1 LNHDA, CDR2 SQIVND (reference sequence). The CDR3 covers 15 residues. CDR3 DNA (partial): TGTGCCAGTAGTATTTTTTTGGGTGCGGGTCAGCCC. This sequence encodes CASSIFLGAGQP. The entire CDR3 protein is CASSIFLGAGQPQHF. The entire variable domain, with the rest obtained from reference TRBV19 and TRBJ1-5, is as follows: DGGITQSPKYLFRKEGQNVTLSCEQNLNHDAMYWYRQDPGQGLRLIYYSQIVNDFQKGDIAEGYSVSREKKESFPLTVTSAQKNPTAFYLCASSIFLGAGQPQHFGDGTRLSIL.

As regards this clone: Its ends do not fully match the called genes, so a read error is possible. Here the CDR3 reads CASSQDQNSNQPQHF. Partial CDR3 DNA: TGCGCCAGCAGCCAAGATCAGAATAGCAATCAGCCC. The V gene is TRBV4-2, the J gene TRBJ1-5; D call uncertain. The read halts 3 residues ahead of the CDR3 end, with the missing end drawn from the germline J gene. Germline V gives CDR1 LGHNA, CDR2 YNFKEQ. The CDR3 covers 15 residues.

To note about this clone: Read data end 3 residues before the CDR3 end; the end is taken from the germline J gene. The V call is TRBV20-1, the J call TRBJ2-1; 11 bases line up with TRBD2. In germline, CDR1 is DFQATT, CDR2 SNEGSKA (reference sequence). V was clipped by 0 bases and J by 9 bases; unmatched bases: 13. The CDR3 runs to 17 residues. The CDR3 region is CSARDPRLAGLRGEQFF. The sequenced CDR3 bases are TGCAGTGCTAGAGATCCTCGACTAGCGGGGCTTCGAGGTGAG.